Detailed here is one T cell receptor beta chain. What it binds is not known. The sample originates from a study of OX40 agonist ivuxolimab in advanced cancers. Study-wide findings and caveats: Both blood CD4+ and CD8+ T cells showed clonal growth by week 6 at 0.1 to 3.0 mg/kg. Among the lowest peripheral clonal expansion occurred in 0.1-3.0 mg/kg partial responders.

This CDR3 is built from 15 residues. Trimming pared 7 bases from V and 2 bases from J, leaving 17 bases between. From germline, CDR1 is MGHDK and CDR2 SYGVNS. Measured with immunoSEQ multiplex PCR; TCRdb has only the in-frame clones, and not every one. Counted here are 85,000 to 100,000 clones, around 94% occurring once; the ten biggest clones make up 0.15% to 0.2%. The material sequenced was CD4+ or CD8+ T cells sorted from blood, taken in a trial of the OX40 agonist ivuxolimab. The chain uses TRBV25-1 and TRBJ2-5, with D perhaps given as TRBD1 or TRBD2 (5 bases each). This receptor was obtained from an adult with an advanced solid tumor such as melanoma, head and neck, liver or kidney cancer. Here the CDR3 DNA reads TGTGCCAGCAATGATAGGGACGGTTTACAAGAGACCCAGTACTTC. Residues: CASNDRDGLQETQYF.